A single sample is the source of the 23 T cell receptor beta chains below, sequenced in a study of cytomegalovirus exposure and HLA in healthy donors. The PCR employed 60 Vbeta primers together with 13 Jbeta primers. Using immunoSEQ multiplex PCR, the repertoire was profiled, and TCRdb retains in-frame clones only, with some absent. The table includes approximately 210,000 clones, around 79% detected once. The source material was PBMCs. Source of these receptors: a male donor in good health and CMV-seropositive.

The chain carries TRBV15 and TRBJ1-1; TRBD1 might be the D (5 bases). Trimming left V 0 bases short and J 7 bases short, with 9 bases between. The CDR3 consists of 13 residues. CDR1 is LNHNV and CDR2 is YYDKDF in the germline V gene (reference sequence). The CDR3 DNA is TGTGCCACCAGCAGAGAGAGACAGAGTGAAGCTTTCTTT. Its translation is CATSRERQSEAFF.

V and J are TRBV30 and TRBJ2-5, with TRBD1 matching over 10 bases. The V segment lost 2 bases and the J segment 5 bases; nucleotides outside the gene matches: 8. The germline V gene has CDR1 GTSNPN and CDR2 SVGIG (reference sequence). CDR3 length: 15 residues. CDR3 DNA: TGTGCCTGGAGTAGGGGACAGGGGTCCGGGGAGACCCAGTACTTC. It yields the protein CAWSRGQGSGETQYF.

The chain combines TRBV4-1 with TRBJ2-7, with D maybe TRBD2 (6 bases). The CDR3 is 17 amino acids. The germline gives CDR1 MGHRA, CDR2 YSYEKL. Between the trimmed V and J ends, which lost 0 bases and 1 base, there was a span of 16 bases. CDR3 sequence reads: CASSQEYGGISSYEQYF. In DNA, the CDR3 is TGCGCCAGCAGCCAAGAATATGGCGGGATTTCTTCCTACGAGCAGTACTTC.

The CDR3 reads CASRTGGSYTEAFF. CDR3 coding DNA: TGTGCCAGTCGAACGGGGGGATCATACACTGAAGCTTTCTTT. This sequence joins TRBV28 and TRBJ1-1, with D possibly being TRBD1 (5 bases). The V gene's germline CDR1 is MDHEN and CDR2 SYDVKM. Trimming removed 9 bases at V and 3 bases at J, with 17 bases between. The CDR3 length is 14 residues.

This sequence joins TRBV5-1 and TRBJ2-3, with D possibly TRBD1 on 5 matching bases. CDR1 and CDR2 (germline): SGHRS, YFSETQ. V was pared by 2 bases and J by 2 bases, with 9 bases between. This CDR3 is built from 14 residues. CDR3 nucleotide sequence: TGCGCCAGCAGCTTTGGGGCGTTCACAGATACGCAGTATTTT. It specifies CASSFGAFTDTQYF.

This chain's CDR3 is CASSGKPGANVLTF. CDR3 DNA sequence: TGTGCCAGCAGCGGCAAGCCTGGGGCCAACGTCCTGACTTTC. This sequence joins TRBV9 and TRBJ2-6; no definite D call. V gave up 3 bases and J gave up 2 bases, with 6 bases separating them. The V gene's germline CDR1 is SGDLS and CDR2 YYNGEE. The CDR3 extends over 14 amino acids.

The chain uses TRBV28 and TRBJ2-7; D not resolved. This CDR3 comprises 14 residues. CDR1 is MDHEN, CDR2 SYDVKM, per germline. V lost 7 bases, J lost 2 bases, and 15 bases lay in between. CDR3 sequence: CASKYLHATYEQYF. The CDR3 region has the DNA TGTGCCAGCAAGTATCTCCACGCTACCTACGAGCAGTACTTC.

This clone was recorded a few times. The V and J genes are TRBV7-3 and TRBJ1-3, with 8 positions matching TRBD1. Germline CDR1 and CDR2: SGHTA and FQGTGA. The CDR3 sequence is 16 residues long. J was trimmed by 2 bases and V by 5 bases; bases with no gene match: 8. CDR3: CASSRQGSGAGNTIYF. CDR3 coding DNA: TGTGCCAGCAGCAGACAGGGGTCGGGTGCTGGAAACACCATATATTTT. Using reference TRBV7-3 and TRBJ1-3 for the parts outside the CDR3, the full variable domain is GAGVSQTPSNKVTEKGKYVELRCDPISGHTALYWYRQSLGQGPEFLIYFQGTGAADDSGLPNDRFFAVRPEGSVSTLKIQRTERGDSAVYLCASSRQGSGAGNTIYFGEGSWLTVV.

This rearrangement joins TRBV10-3 to TRBJ2-2, with 9 bases identical to TRBD1. Losses at the gene ends were 7 bases for V and 2 bases for J; bases not matched to a gene: 5. Germline loops: CDR1 ENHRY, CDR2 SYGVKD. The CDR3 has 15 residues. This CDR3 reads CAITPGQGNTGELFF. DNA for the CDR3: TGTGCCATCACCCCGGGACAGGGCAACACCGGGGAGCTGTTTTTT.

The V and J genes are TRBV5-4 and TRBJ2-1; possibly TRBD2 for D (6 bases). The germline V gene has CDR1 SGHNT and CDR2 YYREEE (reference sequence). Trimming stripped 1 base from V and 7 bases from J, with 18 bases between. The CDR3 extends over 16 amino acids. DNA for the CDR3: TGTGCCAGCAGCTTGACGGCGGGAAGGCCTGGTAATGAGCAGTTCTTC. Amino acids: CASSLTAGRPGNEQFF. The complete variable domain, with remaining parts taken from reference TRBV5-4 and TRBJ2-1, reads ETGVTQSPTHLIKTRGQQVTLRCSSQSGHNTVSWYQQALGQGPQFIFQYYREEENGRGNFPPRFSGLQFPNYSSELNVNALELDDSALYLCASSLTAGRPGNEQFFGPGTRLTVL.

The CDR3 is CASSLAGGSDRVTDTQYF. CDR3 in DNA: TGCGCCAGCAGCTTGGCCGGCGGTAGCGATAGGGTCACAGATACGCAGTATTTT. The rearrangement links TRBV5-1 to TRBJ2-3; TRBD2 is a possible D gene (5 bases). The CDR3 is made up of 18 amino acids. Trimming removed 0 bases from V and 2 bases from J, with 19 bases in between. The V gene's germline CDR1 is SGHRS and CDR2 YFSETQ. Together with reference TRBV5-1 and TRBJ2-3, the CDR3 gives the full variable domain: KAGVTQTPRYLIKTRGQQVTLSCSPISGHRSVSWYQQTPGQGLQFLFEYFSETQRNKGNFPGRFSGRQFSNSRSEMNVSTLELGDSALYLCASSLAGGSDRVTDTQYFGPGTRLTVL.

This chain joins TRBV7-2 and TRBJ2-1, with D possibly TRBD1 on 5 matching bases. V lost 2 bases and J 2 bases, leaving 10 bases between the germline ends. Germline V CDR1 and CDR2: SGHTA, FQGNSA. CDR3 length: 15 residues. The DNA for the CDR3 is TGTGCCAGCAGCTTAAAAGACAGTACCTACAATGAGCAGTTCTTC. Amino acid sequence: CASSLKDSTYNEQFF. Supplemented by reference TRBV7-2 and TRBJ2-1, the full variable domain reads GAGVSQSPSNKVTEKGKDVELRCDPISGHTALYWYRQSLGQGLEFLIYFQGNSAPDKSGLPSDRFSAERTGGSVSTLTIQRTQQEDSAVYLCASSLKDSTYNEQFFGPGTRLTVL.

V is TRBV9 and J is TRBJ1-5, with 8 bases identical to TRBD1. In germline, CDR1 is SGDLS, CDR2 YYNGEE. This CDR3 spans 14 amino acids. V shed 2 bases and J 5 bases; nucleotides not matched to a gene: 3. Here the CDR3 reads CASSVTGEYQPQHF. Written as DNA, the CDR3 is TGTGCCAGCAGCGTGACAGGGGAGTATCAGCCCCAGCATTTT.

The rearrangement joins TRBV5-6 to TRBJ2-7; TRBD2 matches 10 bases. Germline lookup yields CDR1 SGHDT and CDR2 YYEEEE. The V segment lost 3 bases and the J segment 3 bases; nucleotides outside the gene matches: 18. The CDR3 has 19 residues. Written as DNA, the CDR3 is TGTGCCAGCAGCTCGCAGGGATTCCTAGCGGGAGCGGTGAACTACGAGCAGTACTTC. Protein product: CASSSQGFLAGAVNYEQYF.

The chain employs TRBV4-2 and TRBJ2-7; 11 nucleotides align to TRBD2. The V gene's germline CDR1 is LGHNA and CDR2 YNFKEQ. This CDR3 has 18 amino acids. Trimming removed 1 base from V and 0 bases from J; junction bases left unmatched: 8. CDR3: CASSQGRLAGGSSYEQYF. Here the CDR3 DNA reads TGTGCCAGCAGCCAAGGCCGGCTAGCGGGGGGCAGCTCCTACGAGCAGTACTTC.

The chain links TRBV18 to TRBJ2-7, with D perhaps TRBD1 (6 bases). The germline CDR1 and CDR2 sequences are KGHSH and LQKENI. V lost 5 bases and J 1 base, leaving 18 bases between the germline ends. The CDR3 runs to 16 residues. The chain's CDR3 is CASSANRVGASYEQYF. CDR3 bases: TGTGCCAGCTCAGCGAACAGGGTGGGAGCGTCCTACGAGCAGTACTTC. The full variable domain, rest sourced from reference TRBV18 and TRBJ2-7, is NAGVMQNPRHLVRRRGQEARLRCSPMKGHSHVYWYRQLPEEGLKFMVYLQKENIIDESGMPKERFSAEFPKEGPSILRIQQVVRGDSAAYFCASSANRVGASYEQYFGPGTRLTVT.

The V call is TRBV30, the J call TRBJ1-4; D is possibly TRBD1 (5 bases). CDR3 length: 14 residues. The V end lost 5 bases, the J end lost 7 bases, and 17 bases lay between the germline ends. Germline lookup yields CDR1 GTSNPN and CDR2 SVGIG (reference sequence). The CDR3 protein is CAWAGRGGFEKLFF. The CDR3 DNA follows: TGTGCCTGGGCGGGACGGGGCGGCTTTGAAAAACTGTTTTTT.

This chain uses TRBV15 with TRBJ1-6; 8 bases are a match to TRBD1. The CDR3 spans 15 residues. V lost 1 base and J lost 9; bases outside the gene matches: 5. In germline, CDR1 is LNHNV, CDR2 YYDKDF (reference sequence). The CDR3 DNA follows: TGTGCCACCAGCAGAGGCGGACAGGGCGTTTCACCCCTCCACTTT. This translates into CATSRGGQGVSPLHF.

This rearrangement joins TRBV27 to TRBJ2-5; no clear D gene. This CDR3 is built from 13 residues. Deletions cut 3 bases from V and 3 bases from J, with 8 bases between. CDR1 and CDR2 from the germline V gene are MNHEY and SMNVEV (reference sequence). The CDR3 DNA sequence: TGTGCCAGCAGTTTCCTATCGGAAGAGACCCAGTACTTC. Amino acids: CASSFLSEETQYF.

Only one count was recorded for this clone. The chain recombines TRBV9 with TRBJ1-1, with no clear D. The ends were cut back, 3 bases at V and 5 bases at J, with 14 bases in the middle. Looked up from germline, CDR1 is SGDLS and CDR2 is YYNGEE. CDR3 length equals 14 residues. The chain's CDR3 is CASSAHRGGTEAFF. The CDR3 DNA sequence: TGTGCCAGCAGCGCCCACCGAGGTGGAACTGAAGCTTTCTTT. Based on the CDR3 plus reference TRBV9 and TRBJ1-1, the full variable domain is DSGVTQTPKHLITATGQRVTLRCSPRSGDLSVYWYQQSLDQGLQFLIQYYNGEERAKGNILERFSAQQFPDLHSELNLSSLELGDSALYFCASSAHRGGTEAFFGQGTRLTVV.

This clone has a handful of counts. This sequence joins TRBV19 and TRBJ1-5; D unclear. CDR3 size: 17 residues. Germline lookup yields CDR1 LNHDA and CDR2 SQIVND (reference sequence). Between the trimmed V and J ends, which lost 6 bases and 4 bases, there was a span of 22 bases. CDR3 sequence: CASSPPSGSKTNQPQHF. The CDR3 DNA sequence: TGTGCCAGTAGCCCGCCCAGCGGCAGTAAGACGAATCAGCCCCAGCATTTT.

This clone was found once. The V and J genes are TRBV7-3 and TRBJ1-5; no firm D call. CDR1 and CDR2 (germline): SGHTA, FQGTGA. The CDR3 runs to 13 residues. Trimming stripped 2 bases from V and 6 bases from J, with 8 bases between. CDR3 amino acids: CASSLQGGQPQHF. CDR3 DNA: TGTGCCAGCAGCTTACAAGGAGGTCAGCCCCAGCATTTT.

The chain uses TRBV6-5 and TRBJ1-3, with 7 bases aligning to TRBD1. The V segment lost 6 bases and the J segment 2 bases; nucleotides outside the gene matches: 4. There are 14 residues in the CDR3. Germline loops: CDR1 MNHEY, CDR2 SVGAGI. The CDR3 bases are TGTGCCAGCAGACCTAGGGGGCCTGGAAACACCATATATTTT. Translating it yields CASRPRGPGNTIYF.